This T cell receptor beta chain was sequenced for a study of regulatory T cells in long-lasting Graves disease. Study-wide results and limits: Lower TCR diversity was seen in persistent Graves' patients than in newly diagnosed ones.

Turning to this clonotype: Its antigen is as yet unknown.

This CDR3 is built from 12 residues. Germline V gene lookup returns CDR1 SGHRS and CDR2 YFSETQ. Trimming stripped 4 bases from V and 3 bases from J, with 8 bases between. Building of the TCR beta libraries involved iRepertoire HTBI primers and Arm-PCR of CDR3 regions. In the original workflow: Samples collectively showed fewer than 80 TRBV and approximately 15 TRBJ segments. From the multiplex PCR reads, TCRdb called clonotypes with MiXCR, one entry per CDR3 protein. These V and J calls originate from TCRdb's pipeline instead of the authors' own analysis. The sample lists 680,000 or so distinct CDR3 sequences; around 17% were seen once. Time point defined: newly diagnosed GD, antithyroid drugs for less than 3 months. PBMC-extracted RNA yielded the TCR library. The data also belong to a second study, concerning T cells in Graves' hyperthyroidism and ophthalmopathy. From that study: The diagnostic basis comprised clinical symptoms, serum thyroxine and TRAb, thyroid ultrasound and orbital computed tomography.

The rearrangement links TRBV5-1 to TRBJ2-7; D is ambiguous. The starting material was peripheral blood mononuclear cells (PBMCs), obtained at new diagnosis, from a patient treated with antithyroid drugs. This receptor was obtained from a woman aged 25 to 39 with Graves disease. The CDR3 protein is CASSHGDYEQYF. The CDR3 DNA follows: TGCGCCAGCAGCCATGGGGACTACGAGCAGTACTTC.